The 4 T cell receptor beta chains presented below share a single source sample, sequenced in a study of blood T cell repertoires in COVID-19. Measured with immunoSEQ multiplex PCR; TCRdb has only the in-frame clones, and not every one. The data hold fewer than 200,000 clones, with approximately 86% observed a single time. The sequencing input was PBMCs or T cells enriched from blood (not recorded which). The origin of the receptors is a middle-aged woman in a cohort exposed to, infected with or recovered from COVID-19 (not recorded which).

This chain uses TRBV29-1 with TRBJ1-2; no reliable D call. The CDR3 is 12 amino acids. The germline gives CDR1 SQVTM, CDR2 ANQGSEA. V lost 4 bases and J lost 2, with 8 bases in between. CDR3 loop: CSVAAENYGYTF. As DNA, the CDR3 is TGCAGCGTTGCGGCGGAGAACTATGGCTACACCTTC.

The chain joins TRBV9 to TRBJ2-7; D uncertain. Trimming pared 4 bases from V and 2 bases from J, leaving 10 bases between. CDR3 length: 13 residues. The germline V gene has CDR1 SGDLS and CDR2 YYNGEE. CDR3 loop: CASSPSKAYEQYF. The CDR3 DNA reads TGTGCCAGCAGCCCTAGTAAAGCCTACGAGCAGTACTTC. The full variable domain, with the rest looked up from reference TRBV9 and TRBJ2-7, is DSGVTQTPKHLITATGQRVTLRCSPRSGDLSVYWYQQSLDQGLQFLIQYYNGEERAKGNILERFSAQQFPDLHSELNLSSLELGDSALYFCASSPSKAYEQYFGPGTRLTVT.

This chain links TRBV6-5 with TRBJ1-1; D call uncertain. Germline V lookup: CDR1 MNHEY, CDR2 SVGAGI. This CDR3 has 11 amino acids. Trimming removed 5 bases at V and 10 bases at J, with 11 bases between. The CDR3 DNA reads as TGTGCCAGCAGTACCGCCGGGGTAGCTTTCTTT. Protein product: CASSTAGVAFF.

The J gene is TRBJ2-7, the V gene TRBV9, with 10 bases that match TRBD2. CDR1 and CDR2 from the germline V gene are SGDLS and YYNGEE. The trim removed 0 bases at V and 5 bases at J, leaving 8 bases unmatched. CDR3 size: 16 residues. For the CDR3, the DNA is TGTGCCAGCAGCGTAGGAGGGGGACTAGCGACCCACGAGCAGTACTTC. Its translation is CASSVGGGLATHEQYF.